This is a list of T cell receptor beta chains from one sample in a study of cytomegalovirus exposure and HLA in healthy donors. TCRdb's copy holds only in-frame clones and misses some; the assay was immunoSEQ multiplex PCR. This table holds 80,000 to 100,000 clones, approximately 69% found once. Sample: PBMCs. Receptor source: a female donor in good health and CMV-seronegative. Both conserved end residues are part of each CDR3. Each record gives: V gene, clone size, J gene, D gene, CDR3 protein, CDR3 DNA. The D gene is left open where the match is weak. Clone size is given for some rows only: seen once, a few or many times, or a class if the clone is expanded.

v_call: TRBV29-1; clone_size: NA; j_call: TRBJ2-1; d_call: NA; cdr3_aa: CSVGGGGAYNEQFF; cdr3_nt: TGCAGCGTTGGAGGAGGGGGGGCCTACAATGAGCAGTTCTTC
v_call: TRBV5-1; clone_size: NA; j_call: TRBJ1-1; d_call: NA; cdr3_aa: CASSASGGEAFF; cdr3_nt: TGCGCCAGCAGCGCCTCGGGGGGTGAAGCTTTCTTT
v_call: TRBV7-9; clone_size: NA; j_call: TRBJ2-7; d_call: TRBD2; cdr3_aa: CSSSLLAASSYEQYF; cdr3_nt: TGTTCCAGCAGCCTACTAGCGGCCAGCTCCTACGAGCAGTACTTC
v_call: TRBV15; clone_size: NA; j_call: TRBJ2-1; d_call: TRBD2; cdr3_aa: CATSRTSGEYNEQFF; cdr3_nt: TGTGCCACCAGCCGGACTAGCGGGGAATACAATGAGCAGTTCTTC
v_call: TRBV11-3; clone_size: NA; j_call: TRBJ2-3; d_call: NA; cdr3_aa: CASSKTRPTGPDTQYF; cdr3_nt: TGTGCCAGCAGCAAAACACGTCCAACAGGTCCAGATACGCAGTATTTT
v_call: TRBV30; clone_size: NA; j_call: TRBJ1-5; d_call: NA; cdr3_aa: CAWSVKGGTAVRNQPQHF; cdr3_nt: TGTGCCTGGAGTGTAAAGGGAGGTACCGCGGTTCGTAATCAGCCCCAGCATTTT
v_call: TRBV29-1; clone_size: NA; j_call: TRBJ2-5; d_call: TRBD2; cdr3_aa: CSVESTLAGEGETQYF; cdr3_nt: TGCAGCGTTGAATCTACACTAGCGGGGGAGGGAGAGACCCAGTACTTC
v_call: TRBV30; clone_size: NA; j_call: TRBJ1-1; d_call: NA; cdr3_aa: CAWTRGSAEDTEAFF; cdr3_nt: TGTGCCTGGACAAGGGGGTCGGCAGAGGACACTGAAGCTTTCTTT
v_call: TRBV7-2; clone_size: once; j_call: TRBJ1-6; d_call: NA; cdr3_aa: CASRGTNRNSPLHF; cdr3_nt: TGTGCCAGCAGGGGGACAAACAGAAATTCACCCCTCCACTTT
v_call: TRBV5-1; clone_size: NA; j_call: TRBJ2-7; d_call: NA; cdr3_aa: CASSLAAQGGYEQYF; cdr3_nt: TGCGCCAGCAGCTTGGCCGCGCAGGGAGGCTACGAGCAGTACTTC
v_call: TRBV27; clone_size: NA; j_call: TRBJ2-3; d_call: TRBD2; cdr3_aa: CASSPGLAGGRGTDTQYF; cdr3_nt: TGTGCCAGCTCTCCGGGACTAGCGGGAGGGCGGGGCACAGATACGCAGTATTTT
v_call: TRBV11-2; clone_size: NA; j_call: TRBJ1-5; d_call: NA; cdr3_aa: CAGSLDGGNNQPQHF; cdr3_nt: TGTGCCGGCAGCTTAGATGGGGGGAACAATCAGCCCCAGCATTTT
v_call: TRBV5-6; clone_size: NA; j_call: TRBJ2-7; d_call: NA; cdr3_aa: CASSPRDTPYEQYF; cdr3_nt: TGTGCCAGCAGCCCCCGGGACACCCCTTACGAGCAGTACTTC
v_call: TRBV7-9; clone_size: few; j_call: TRBJ2-2; d_call: NA; cdr3_aa: CASGPREAGTGELFF; cdr3_nt: TGTGCCAGCGGCCCGAGAGAGGCGGGCACCGGGGAGCTGTTTTTT
v_call: TRBV18; clone_size: few; j_call: TRBJ2-7; d_call: TRBD2; cdr3_aa: CASSPPNHPGTTYYEQYF; cdr3_nt: TGTGCCAGCTCACCACCTAACCACCCCGGGACTACTTACTACGAGCAGTACTTC